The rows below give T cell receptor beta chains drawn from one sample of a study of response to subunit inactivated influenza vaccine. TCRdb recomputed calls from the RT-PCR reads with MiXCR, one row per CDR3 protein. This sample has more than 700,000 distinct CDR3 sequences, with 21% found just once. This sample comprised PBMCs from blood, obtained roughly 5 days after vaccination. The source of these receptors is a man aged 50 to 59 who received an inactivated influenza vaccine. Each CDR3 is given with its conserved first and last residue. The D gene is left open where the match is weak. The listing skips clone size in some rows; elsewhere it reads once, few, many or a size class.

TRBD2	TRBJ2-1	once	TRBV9	CASSVGLAGVGSYNEQFF	TGTGCCAGCAGCGTGGGACTAGCGGGAGTTGGGTCCTACAATGAGCAGTTCTTC
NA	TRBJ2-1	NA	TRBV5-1	CASSLEDSKYNEQFF	TGCGCCAGCAGCTTGGAGGACAGTAAGTACAATGAGCAGTTCTTC
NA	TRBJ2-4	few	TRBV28	CASSYRAWNIQYF	TGTGCCAGCAGTTACAGGGCTTGGAACATTCAGTACTTC
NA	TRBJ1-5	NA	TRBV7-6	CASSSSGASNQPQHF	TGTGCCAGCAGCTCCTCCGGGGCTAGCAATCAGCCCCAGCATTTT
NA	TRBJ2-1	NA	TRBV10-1	CASGGGQMPISYNEQFF	TGCGCCAGCGGGGGTGGTCAGATGCCCATCTCCTACAATGAGCAGTTCTTC
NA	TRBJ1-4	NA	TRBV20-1	CSAPRSGRDEKLFF	TGCAGTGCCCCGAGATCAGGGAGGGATGAAAAACTGTTTTTT
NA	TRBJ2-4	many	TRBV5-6	CASSQHPAGNIQYF	TGTGCCAGCAGCCAACACCCCGCAGGGAACATTCAGTACTTC
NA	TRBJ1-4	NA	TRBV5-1	CASRGRVGDEKLFF	TGCGCCAGCAGAGGTCGGGTGGGGGACGAAAAACTGTTTTTT
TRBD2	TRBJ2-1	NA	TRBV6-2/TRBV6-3	CASRPSGRNFEQFF	TGTGCCAGCAGGCCTAGCGGGAGGAACTTTGAGCAGTTCTTC
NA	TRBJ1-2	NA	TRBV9	CASSVAPGLNYGYTF	TGTGCCAGCAGCGTAGCTCCGGGACTTAACTATGGCTACACCTTC
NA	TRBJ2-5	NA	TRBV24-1	CATSDFAEQETQYF	TGTGCCACCAGTGATTTCGCGGAACAAGAGACCCAGTACTTC
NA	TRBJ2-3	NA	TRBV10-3	CATRSDTNTDTQYF	TGTGCCACGCGCTCGGACACAAACACAGATACGCAGTATTTT
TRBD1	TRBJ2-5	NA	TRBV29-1	CSVTDRGPIQETQYF	TGCAGCGTTACGGACAGGGGGCCCATCCAAGAGACCCAGTACTTC
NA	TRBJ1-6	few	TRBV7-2	CASSLAGALSTSPLHF	TGTGCCAGCAGCCTCGCGGGGGCTCTAAGTACTTCACCCCTCCACTTT
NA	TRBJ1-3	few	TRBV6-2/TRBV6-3	CASSLTGGGNTIYF	TGTGCCAGCAGTTTGACAGGCGGAGGAAACACCATATATTTT
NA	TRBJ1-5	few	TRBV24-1	CATSEHRVNQPQHF	TGTGCCACCAGTGAGCACAGGGTCAATCAGCCCCAGCATTTT
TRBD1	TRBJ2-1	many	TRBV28	CASSGQGHEQFF	TGTGCCAGCAGTGGACAGGGGCATGAGCAGTTCTTC
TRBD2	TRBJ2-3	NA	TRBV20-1	CSARGAGAYSTDTQYF	TGCAGTGCCCGAGGAGCGGGAGCCTATAGCACAGATACGCAGTATTTT
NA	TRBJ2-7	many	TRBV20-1	CSARYEQYF	TGCAGTGCTCGATACGAGCAGTACTTC
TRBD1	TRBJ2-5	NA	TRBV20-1	CSARPLTGLETQYF	TGCAGTGCTAGGCCCCTGACAGGGTTGGAGACCCAGTACTTC
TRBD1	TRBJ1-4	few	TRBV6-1	CASGRTGGSEKLFF	TGTGCCAGCGGACGGACAGGGGGCTCTGAAAAACTGTTTTTT
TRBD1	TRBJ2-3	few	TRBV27	CASGTLTGAYADTQYF	TGTGCCAGCGGGACCCTGACAGGGGCGTATGCAGATACGCAGTATTTT
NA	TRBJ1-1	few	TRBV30	CAWASPGRLVREAFF	TGTGCCTGGGCTAGTCCGGGACGTCTAGTCCGTGAAGCTTTCTTT
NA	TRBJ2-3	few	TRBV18	CASSPTEGTSTDTQYF	TGTGCCAGCTCACCAACAGAGGGGACTAGCACAGATACGCAGTATTTT
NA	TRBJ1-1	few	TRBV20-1	CSARGRTEAFF	TGCAGTGCTAGGGGTCGGACTGAAGCTTTCTTT
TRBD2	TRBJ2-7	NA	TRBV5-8	CASSLAPSGSYEQYF	TGTGCCAGCAGCTTGGCCCCTAGCGGGAGCTACGAGCAGTACTTC
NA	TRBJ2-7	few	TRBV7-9	CASSPPMGSQYF	TGTGCCAGCAGCCCCCCTATGGGTTCGCAGTACTTC
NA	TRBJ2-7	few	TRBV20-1	CSANSYEQYF	TGCAGTGCCAACAGCTACGAGCAGTACTTC
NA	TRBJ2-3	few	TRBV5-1	CASSAFQADTQYF	TGCGCCAGCAGCGCATTCCAGGCAGATACGCAGTATTTT
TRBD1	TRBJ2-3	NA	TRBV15	CATSRGSDRVTDTQYF	TGTGCCACCAGCAGGGGCTCCGACAGGGTGACAGATACGCAGTATTTT
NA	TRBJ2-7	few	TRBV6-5	CASSYSSGFEQYF	TGTGCCAGCAGTTACTCGTCAGGGTTCGAGCAGTACTTC
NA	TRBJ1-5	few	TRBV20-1	CSASDRVNQPQHF	TGCAGTGCTTCGGACAGAGTTAATCAGCCCCAGCATTTT
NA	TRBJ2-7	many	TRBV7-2	CASSLGQGWIYEQYF	TGTGCCAGCAGCTTAGGGCAGGGTTGGATCTACGAGCAGTACTTC
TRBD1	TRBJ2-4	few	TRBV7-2	CASSFSVRTPRGF	TGTGCCAGCAGCTTCTCCGTACGGACCCCCAGGGGGTTC
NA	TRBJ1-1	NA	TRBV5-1	CASSLDRPGGTEAFF	TGCGCCAGCAGCTTGGATCGTCCGGGTGGAACTGAAGCTTTCTTT